The rows below give T cell receptor beta chains drawn from one sample of a study of blood T cells in healthy people across ages. TCRdb re-derived calls from the 5' RACE reads in MiXCR, one entry per CDR3 protein. The table includes about 650,000 distinct CDR3 sequences, less than 40% detected once. Sequencing used blood. Receptors originate from an elderly woman in good health. Both conserved end residues are part of each CDR3. The D gene is left open where the match is weak. Part of the rows lack a size; the others show once, few, many or a class for expanded clones.

d_call	v_call	j_call	clone_size	cdr3_nt	cdr3_aa
NA	TRBV19	TRBJ1-6	many	TGTGCCAGTAAAATGGCAGTTGATTATAATTCACCCCTCCACTTT	CASKMAVDYNSPLHF
TRBD2	TRBV24-1	TRBJ2-1	many	TGTGCCACCAGTGAATCTACTAGCGGGGGGGCATTAGAGCAGTTCTTC	CATSESTSGGALEQFF
TRBD1	TRBV9	TRBJ2-5	many	TGTGCCAGCAGCGTAGATCAGACAGGGTGGGAGACCCAGTACTTC	CASSVDQTGWETQYF
TRBD1	TRBV9	TRBJ1-6	NA	TGTGCCATCAGCGGGGGGACAGGGGGGAATTCACCCCTCCACTTT	CAISGGTGGNSPLHF
TRBD2	TRBV11-1	TRBJ2-1	many	TGTGCCAGCAGACCGGGACGGGGGGGCTTCAATGAGCAGTTCTTC	CASRPGRGGFNEQFF
TRBD1	TRBV7-2	TRBJ2-7	NA	TGTGCCAGCAAGGTGGACAGGGTCTCCTACGAGCAGTACTTC	CASKVDRVSYEQYF
TRBD1	TRBV6-1	TRBJ1-5	many	TGTGCCAGCAGCACAGGGGGCAATCAGCCCCAGCATTTT	CASSTGGNQPQHF
NA	TRBV6-5	TRBJ1-1	few	TGTGCCAGCAGTTACTCGATTGGGGAAGCTTTCTTT	CASSYSIGEAFF
NA	TRBV19	TRBJ1-2	few	TGTGCCAGTAACCAAAAGGGGCTGATCTATGGCTACACCTTC	CASNQKGLIYGYTF
TRBD2	TRBV7-2	TRBJ2-7	NA	TGTGCCAGCAGCCGGCTAGCGGGAGGCGAGCAGTACTTC	CASSRLAGGEQYF